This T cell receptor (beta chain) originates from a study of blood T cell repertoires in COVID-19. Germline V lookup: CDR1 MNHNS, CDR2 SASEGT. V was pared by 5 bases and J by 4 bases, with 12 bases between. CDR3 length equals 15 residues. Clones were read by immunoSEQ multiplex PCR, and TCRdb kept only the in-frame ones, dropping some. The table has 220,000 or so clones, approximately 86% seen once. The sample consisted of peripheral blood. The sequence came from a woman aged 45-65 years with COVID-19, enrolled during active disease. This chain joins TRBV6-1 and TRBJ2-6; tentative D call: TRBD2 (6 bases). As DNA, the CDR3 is TGTGCCAGCAGTTCTCCCCGGGGGGGGGCCAACGTCCTGACTTTC. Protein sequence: CASSSPRGGANVLTF.